Each of the 3 T cell receptor beta chains below was sequenced from the same sample in a study of beta chain features in type 1 diabetes. Findings and caveats of the study: There was a moderate but significant shortening of TCRB CDR3s in all four CD4+ subsets of Type 1 diabetes patients.

These receptors are not linked to any known antigen. The study reverse transcribed the entire isolated RNA, so it sequenced expressed TCRB transcripts. Assay: immunoSEQ multiplex PCR; the TCRdb copy retains only in-frame clones and omits some. The sample lists some 370,000 clones, roughly 9.8% occurring once. The material sequenced was central memory CD4+ T cells from blood. Receptors originate from a man aged 25-45 years with type 1 diabetes.

The CDR3 loop reads CASSLHLNAEAFF. CDR3 nucleotides: TGTGCCAGCAGCTTACACCTGAATGCTGAAGCTTTCTTT. The V call is TRBV7-9, the J call TRBJ1-1; D uncertain. Trimming took off 2 bases at V and 6 bases at J, with 10 bases between the two ends. The CDR3 covers 13 residues. CDR1 and CDR2 (germline): SEHNR, FQNEAQ (reference sequence).

This clone was counted a few times. V gene TRBV5-1 combines with J gene TRBJ2-5; D is possibly TRBD2 (5 bases). Germline V gene sequence: CDR1 SGHRS, CDR2 YFSETQ. V was trimmed by 0 bases and J by 7 bases, leaving 13 bases between them. This CDR3 region has 14 residues. CDR3 nucleotides: TGCGCCAGCAGCTTGGAAGCTTCTGGAGGGACCCAGTACTTC. This translates into CASSLEASGGTQYF.

The table lists this clone with many counts. V gene TRBV7-6 combines with J gene TRBJ2-7; D not resolved. Looked up from germline, CDR1 is SGHVS and CDR2 is FNYEAQ. V shed 5 bases and J shed 5 bases, with 16 bases lying between them. The CDR3 spans 14 residues. CDR3 sequence: CASSPRVLTHEQYF. CDR3 in DNA: TGTGCCAGCAGCCCTCGGGTCCTAACCCACGAGCAGTACTTC.